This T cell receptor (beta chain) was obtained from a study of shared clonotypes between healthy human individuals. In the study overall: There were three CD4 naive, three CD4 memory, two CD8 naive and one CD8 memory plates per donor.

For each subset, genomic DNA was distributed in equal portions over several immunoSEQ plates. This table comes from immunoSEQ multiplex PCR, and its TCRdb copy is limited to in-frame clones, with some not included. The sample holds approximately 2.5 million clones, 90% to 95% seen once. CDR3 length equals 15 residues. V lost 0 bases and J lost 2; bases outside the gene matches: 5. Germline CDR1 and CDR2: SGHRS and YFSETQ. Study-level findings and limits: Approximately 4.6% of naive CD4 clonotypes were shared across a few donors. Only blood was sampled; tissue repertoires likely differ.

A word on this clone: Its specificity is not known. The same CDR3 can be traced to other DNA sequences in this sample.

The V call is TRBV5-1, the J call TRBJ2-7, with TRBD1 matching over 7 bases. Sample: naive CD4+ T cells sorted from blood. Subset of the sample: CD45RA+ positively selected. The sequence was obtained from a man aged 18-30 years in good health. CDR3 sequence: CASSLEAGGTYEQYF. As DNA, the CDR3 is TGCGCCAGCAGCTTGGAAGCAGGGGGTACCTACGAGCAGTACTTC. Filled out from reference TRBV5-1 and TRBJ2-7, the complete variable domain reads KAGVTQTPRYLIKTRGQQVTLSCSPISGHRSVSWYQQTPGQGLQFLFEYFSETQRNKGNFPGRFSGRQFSNSRSEMNVSTLELGDSALYLCASSLEAGGTYEQYFGPGTRLTVT.